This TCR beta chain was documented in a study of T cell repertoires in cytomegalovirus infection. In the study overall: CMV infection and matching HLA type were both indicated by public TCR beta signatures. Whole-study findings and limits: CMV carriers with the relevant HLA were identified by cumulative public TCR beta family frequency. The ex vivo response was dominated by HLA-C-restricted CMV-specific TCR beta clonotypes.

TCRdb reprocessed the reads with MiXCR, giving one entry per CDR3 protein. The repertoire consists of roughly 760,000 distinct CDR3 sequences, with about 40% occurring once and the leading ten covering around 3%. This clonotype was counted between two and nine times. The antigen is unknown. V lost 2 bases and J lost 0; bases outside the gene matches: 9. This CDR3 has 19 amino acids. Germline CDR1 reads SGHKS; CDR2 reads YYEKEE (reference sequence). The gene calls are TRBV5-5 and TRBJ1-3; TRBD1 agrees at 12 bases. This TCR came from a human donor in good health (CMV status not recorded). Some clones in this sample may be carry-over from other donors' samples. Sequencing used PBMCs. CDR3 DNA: TGTGCCAGCAGCTTCACCGGGACAGGGGGCTTAAGCTCTGGAAACACCATATATTTT. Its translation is CASSFTGTGGLSSGNTIYF. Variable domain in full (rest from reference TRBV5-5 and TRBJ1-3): DAGVTQSPTHLIKTRGQQVTLRCSPISGHKSVSWYQQVLGQGPQFIFQYYEKEERGRGNFPDRFSARQFPNYSSELNVNALLLGDSALYLCASSFTGTGGLSSGNTIYFGEGSWLTVV.